What follows are 16 T cell receptor beta chains derived from one specimen sequenced in a study of monozygotic twins with inflammatory bowel disease. TCRdb reanalyzed the 5' RACE reads and collapses them to one entry per CDR3 protein, without DNA. The table lists around 450,000 distinct CDR3 sequences. Sequenced input: blood. These receptors all stem from a human donor with ulcerative colitis or Crohn's disease, or a healthy co-twin of an affected twin (not recorded which).

V usage is TRBV5-1 and J usage is TRBJ1-4; TCRdb gives TRBD1 as the D gene, but with no DNA this cannot be confirmed. Germline V CDR1 and CDR2: SGHRS, YFSETQ. This CDR3 contains 16 residues. The chain's CDR3 is CASSRTGVATNEKLFF.

The CDR3 is CASSLYGGGQPTYYGYTF. This chain joins TRBV28 and TRBJ1-2; TCRdb's assignment of TRBD1 cannot be checked, as there is no DNA. The CDR3 has 18 residues. The V gene's germline CDR1 is MDHEN and CDR2 SYDVKM.

V and J are TRBV23-1 and TRBJ2-2; lacking DNA, the TRBD1 call made by TCRdb goes unchecked. TRBV23-1 is classed as an ORF, of uncertain function. This CDR3 has 18 amino acids. The chain's CDR3 is CASRQPIRDKITPGSCFF.

The V gene is TRBV5-1, the J gene TRBJ2-5; the TRBD2 assignment by TCRdb is unverifiable without DNA. The germline V gene has CDR1 SGHRS and CDR2 YFSETQ. The CDR3 sequence is 16 residues long. CDR3 amino acids: CASSLGSGGGKETQYF.

This sequence joins TRBV27 and TRBJ1-1; the TCRdb call, TRBD1, lacks DNA for checking. The CDR3 spans 13 residues. Per the germline V gene, CDR1 is MNHEY and CDR2 is SMNVEV (reference sequence). The CDR3 loop reads CASSLNTGAEAFF.

The V gene is TRBV20-1, the J gene TRBJ2-3; TCRdb names TRBD2, which stays unverified in the absence of DNA. Germline V CDR1 and CDR2: DFQATT, SNEGSKA (reference sequence). The length of the CDR3 is 13 residues. CDR3 loop: CSARLAGADTQYF.

The chain has TRBV27 and TRBJ2-2; the D call from TCRdb, TRBD2, cannot be confirmed without DNA. The CDR3 consists of 16 residues. CDR1 MNHEY and CDR2 SMNVEV come from the germline V gene (reference sequence). CDR3 amino acids: CATSRLAGSNTGELFF.

The CDR3 sequence is CASSRFSGRDYNEQFF. V usage is TRBV5-1 and J usage is TRBJ2-1; TCRdb calls TRBD2, which cannot be checked without DNA. CDR1 SGHRS and CDR2 YFSETQ come from the germline V gene. The length of the CDR3 is 16 residues.

The chain joins TRBV10-3 to TRBJ2-7. The germline CDR1 and CDR2 sequences are ENHRY and SYGVKD. This CDR3 is 12 amino acids long. The CDR3 region is CAISEILNEQYF.

V and J are TRBV5-1 and TRBJ2-7; TCRdb's assignment of TRBD1 cannot be checked, as there is no DNA. Looked up from germline, CDR1 is SGHRS and CDR2 is YFSETQ. The CDR3 runs 14 residues. Here the CDR3 reads CASSLGQSSNEQYF.

V usage is TRBV19 and J usage is TRBJ2-7; lacking DNA, the TRBD1 call made by TCRdb goes unchecked. Germline values: CDR1 LNHDA, CDR2 SQIVND (reference sequence). The CDR3 length is 14 residues. CDR3 residues: CASTKDRGAYEQYF.

The chain couples TRBV3-1 to TRBJ2-3; checking the TCRdb D call of TRBD1 is not possible without DNA. CDR3 length: 15 amino acids. The germline V gene encodes CDR1 LGHDT and CDR2 YNNKEL (reference sequence). The CDR3 here is CASSQTHGAADTQYF.

The chain joins TRBV29-1 to TRBJ1-3; the D call from TCRdb, TRBD1, cannot be confirmed without DNA. CDR3 length: 16 residues. Germline CDR1 SQVTM, CDR2 ANQGSEA. The CDR3 protein is CSVEDREGARGNTIYF.

This sequence joins TRBV5-1 and TRBJ2-1; TCRdb gives TRBD1 as the D gene, but with no DNA this cannot be confirmed. The CDR3 covers 17 residues. Germline assignment: CDR1 SGHRS and CDR2 YFSETQ. The CDR3 here is CASSSLPGGAIDNEQFF.

The chain uses TRBV5-1 and TRBJ1-2. The CDR3 contains 13 residues. The germline V gene has CDR1 SGHRS and CDR2 YFSETQ. The CDR3 spells CASSLSYNYGYTF. Based on the CDR3 plus reference TRBV5-1 and TRBJ1-2, the full variable domain is KAGVTQTPRYLIKTRGQQVTLSCSPISGHRSVSWYQQTPGQGLQFLFEYFSETQRNKGNFPGRFSGRQFSNSRSEMNVSTLELGDSALYLCASSLSYNYGYTFGSGTRLTVV.

This chain connects TRBV5-5 to TRBJ2-7; TCRdb's D call, TRBD1, is unchecked because there is no DNA. The germline CDR1 and CDR2 sequences are SGHKS and YYEKEE (reference sequence). This CDR3 region has 16 residues. The CDR3 sequence is CASSLGMGTGVYEQYF.